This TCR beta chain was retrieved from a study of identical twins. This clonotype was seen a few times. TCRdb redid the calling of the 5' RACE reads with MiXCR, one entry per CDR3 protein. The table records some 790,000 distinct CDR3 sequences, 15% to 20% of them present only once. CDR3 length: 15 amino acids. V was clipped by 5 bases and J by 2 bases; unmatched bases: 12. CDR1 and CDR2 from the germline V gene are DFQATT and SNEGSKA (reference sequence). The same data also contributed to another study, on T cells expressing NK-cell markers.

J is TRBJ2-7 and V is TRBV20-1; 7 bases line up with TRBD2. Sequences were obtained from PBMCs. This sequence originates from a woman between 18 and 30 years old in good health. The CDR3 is CSAGRTRRKPYEQYF. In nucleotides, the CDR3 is TGCAGTGCTGGACGGACTAGGCGTAAACCCTACGAGCAGTACTTC.